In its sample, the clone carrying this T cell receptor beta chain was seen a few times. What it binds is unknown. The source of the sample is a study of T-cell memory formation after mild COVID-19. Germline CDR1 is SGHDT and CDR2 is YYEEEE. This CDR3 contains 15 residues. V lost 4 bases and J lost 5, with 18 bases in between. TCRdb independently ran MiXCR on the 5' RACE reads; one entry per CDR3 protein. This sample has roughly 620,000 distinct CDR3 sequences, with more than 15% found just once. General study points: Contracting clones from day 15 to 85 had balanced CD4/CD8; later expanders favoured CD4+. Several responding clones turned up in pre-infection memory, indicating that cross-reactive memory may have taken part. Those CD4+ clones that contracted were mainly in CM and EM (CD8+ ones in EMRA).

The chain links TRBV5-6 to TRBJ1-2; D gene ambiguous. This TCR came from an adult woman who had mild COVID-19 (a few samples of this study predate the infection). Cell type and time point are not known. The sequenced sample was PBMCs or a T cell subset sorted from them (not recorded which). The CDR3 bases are TGTGCCAGCAGCCTGATTGGCACTGGTGGGTATGGCTACACCTTC. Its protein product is CASSLIGTGGYGYTF.